A selection of T cell receptor beta chains follows, all from one sample in a study of T cells after yellow fever vaccination. Each CDR3 protein gets one entry after TCRdb re-called the 5' RACE reads with MiXCR. The table records hundreds of thousands of distinct CDR3 sequences, roughly 17% of them present only once. Sequenced here: PBMCs, sampled less than 6 days after the first yellow fever vaccination. Receptors were obtained from a man aged 18 to 30 who received the YFV17D yellow fever vaccine. Both conserved end residues are part of each CDR3. Each record gives: J gene, V gene, clone size, D gene, CDR3 DNA, CDR3 protein. The D gene is left open where the match is weak. Rows may omit the clone size; those that give it use once, few, many or a size class.

J gene: TRBJ1-2
V gene: TRBV5-6
clone size: many
D gene: NA
CDR3 DNA: TGTGCCAGCAGCTTGCTCGGACAGAACTATGGCTACACCTTC
CDR3 protein: CASSLLGQNYGYTF

J gene: TRBJ2-3
V gene: TRBV4-1
clone size: NA
D gene: NA
CDR3 DNA: TGCGCCATCAGCCAAGATAGGGCCACAGGCCCAGATACGCAGTATTTT
CDR3 protein: CAISQDRATGPDTQYF

J gene: TRBJ2-5
V gene: TRBV5-1
clone size: NA
D gene: NA
CDR3 DNA: TGCGCCAGCAGCTCAAGGGACACCTCGGAGACCCAGTACTTC
CDR3 protein: CASSSRDTSETQYF

J gene: TRBJ2-1
V gene: TRBV5-1
clone size: NA
D gene: TRBD2
CDR3 DNA: TGCGCCAGCAGCTTGATCCCTAGCGGGGGCCACAATGAGCAGTTCTTC
CDR3 protein: CASSLIPSGGHNEQFF

J gene: TRBJ1-2
V gene: TRBV2
clone size: few
D gene: NA
CDR3 DNA: TGTGCCAGCAGCCAGACCATAGCTCTTTATGGCTACACCTTC
CDR3 protein: CASSQTIALYGYTF

J gene: TRBJ2-3
V gene: TRBV20-1
clone size: few
D gene: NA
CDR3 DNA: TGCAGTGCTAAAAATTTTGGGGGGTCCACAGATACGCAGTATTTT
CDR3 protein: CSAKNFGGSTDTQYF

J gene: TRBJ1-1
V gene: TRBV5-1
clone size: few
D gene: TRBD1
CDR3 DNA: TGCGCCAGCAGCTTGCAGGGACAGGTACTTCAGGGGGCCACTGAAGCTTTCTTT
CDR3 protein: CASSLQGQVLQGATEAFF

J gene: TRBJ2-3
V gene: TRBV7-8
clone size: few
D gene: NA
CDR3 DNA: TGTGCCAGCAGCGCAAGGGCAGGGAAGAGGACAGATACGCAGTATTTT
CDR3 protein: CASSARAGKRTDTQYF

J gene: TRBJ1-1
V gene: TRBV27
clone size: NA
D gene: NA
CDR3 DNA: TGTGCCAGCAGTTTATTCACGGGCGTGAACACTGAAGCTTTCTTT
CDR3 protein: CASSLFTGVNTEAFF

J gene: TRBJ1-5
V gene: TRBV20-1
clone size: many
D gene: NA
CDR3 DNA: TGCAGTGCGAAGTCGGGGATTAGCAATCAGCCCCAGCATTTT
CDR3 protein: CSAKSGISNQPQHF

J gene: TRBJ2-5
V gene: TRBV5-1
clone size: few
D gene: NA
CDR3 DNA: TGCGCCGGACAGGCCAGGGCGGGTCGGGGGGAGACCCAGTACTTC
CDR3 protein: CAGQARAGRGETQYF